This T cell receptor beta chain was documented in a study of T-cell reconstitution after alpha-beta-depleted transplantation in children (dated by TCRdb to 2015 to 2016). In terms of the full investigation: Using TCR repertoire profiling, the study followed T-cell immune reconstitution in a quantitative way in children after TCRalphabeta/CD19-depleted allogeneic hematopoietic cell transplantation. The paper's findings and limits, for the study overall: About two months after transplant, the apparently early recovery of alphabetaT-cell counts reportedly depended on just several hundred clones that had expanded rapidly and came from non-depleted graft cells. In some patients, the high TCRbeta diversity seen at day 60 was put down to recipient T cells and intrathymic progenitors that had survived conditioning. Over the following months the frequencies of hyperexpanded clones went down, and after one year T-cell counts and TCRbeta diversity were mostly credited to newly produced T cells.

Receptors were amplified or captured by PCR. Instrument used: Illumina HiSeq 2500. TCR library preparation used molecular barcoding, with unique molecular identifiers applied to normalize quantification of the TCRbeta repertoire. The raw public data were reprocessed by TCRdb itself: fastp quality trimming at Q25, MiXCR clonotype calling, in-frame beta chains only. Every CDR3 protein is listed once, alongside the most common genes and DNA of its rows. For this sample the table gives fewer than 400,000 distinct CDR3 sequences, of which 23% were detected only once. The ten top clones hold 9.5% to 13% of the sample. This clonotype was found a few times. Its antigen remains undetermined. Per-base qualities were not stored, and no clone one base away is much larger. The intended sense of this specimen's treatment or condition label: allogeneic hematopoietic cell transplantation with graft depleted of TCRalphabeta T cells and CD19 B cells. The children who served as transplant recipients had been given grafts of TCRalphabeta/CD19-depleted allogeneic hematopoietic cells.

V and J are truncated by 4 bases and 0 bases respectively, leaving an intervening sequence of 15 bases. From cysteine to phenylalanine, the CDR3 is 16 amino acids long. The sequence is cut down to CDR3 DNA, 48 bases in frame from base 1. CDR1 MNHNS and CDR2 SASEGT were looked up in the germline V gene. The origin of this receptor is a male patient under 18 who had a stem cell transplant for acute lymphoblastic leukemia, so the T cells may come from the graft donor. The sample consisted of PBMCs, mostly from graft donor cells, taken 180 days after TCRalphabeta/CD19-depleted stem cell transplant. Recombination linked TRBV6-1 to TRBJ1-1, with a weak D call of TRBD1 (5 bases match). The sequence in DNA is TGTGCCAGCAGTGTAGCGCCGGGACGTATGAACACTGAAGCTTTCTTT. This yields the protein CASSVAPGRMNTEAFF.